The TCR beta chain described here comes from a study of T cells in localized non-small cell lung cancer. The CDR3 is 16 amino acids. Germline CDR1 ENHRY, CDR2 SYGVKD. Libraries were prepared by immunoSEQ multiplex PCR; TCRdb keeps only in-frame clonotypes and omits some of them. The sample records more than 20,000 clones, about 88% being singletons. This clone occurred a few times. What it binds is unknown. Germline is not matched at one junction end, which may reflect a read error. Study results and caveats: Highest T cell clonality was seen in uninvolved adjacent lung, surpassing that measured in tumor. Turning up in adjacent lung were a median around 60 of the top 100 tumor clones.

The sequence was obtained from a male donor at least 60 years old with stage I squamous cell lung carcinoma. This chain joins TRBV10-3 and TRBJ1-2, with 8 bases aligning to TRBD1. Sample: peripheral blood, taken before any cancer treatment. Here the CDR3 reads CASSPITGTGSYGYTF. CDR3 DNA: TGTGCCAGCAGTCCGATAACCGGGACAGGTTCCTATGGCTACACCTTC.